These 20 T cell receptor beta chains share one sample of origin, sequenced in a study of blood T cells in healthy people across ages. Through a sample-barcoded 5' primer and a J-beta primer mix, a second PCR was run for roughly 6 to 12 cycles. A single record per CDR3 protein comes from TCRdb applying MiXCR to the 5' RACE reads. The sample carries 950,000 to 1,200,000 distinct CDR3 sequences, roughly two fifths recorded once. Sequenced material: blood. The receptors stem from a young man in good health.

The V and J genes are TRBV12-3 or TRBV12-4 and TRBJ2-3, with D perhaps TRBD1 or TRBD2 (5 bases each). The CDR3 runs to 15 residues. Trimming pared 6 bases from V and 2 bases from J, leaving 15 bases between. This CDR3 reads CASRTAWGNTDTQYF. CDR3 nucleotide sequence: TGTGCCAGCAGGACGGCTTGGGGGAACACAGATACGCAGTATTTT.

The chain carries TRBV29-1 and TRBJ2-2, with D tentatively TRBD2 (6 bases). V dropped 2 bases and J dropped 2 bases, with 21 bases sitting between them. In germline, CDR1 is SQVTM, CDR2 ANQGSEA. This CDR3 has 18 amino acids. The DNA of the CDR3 is TGCAGCGTTGAAATCACGCGTCATGGGGGGTCTAACACCGGGGAGCTGTTTTTT. Protein: CSVEITRHGGSNTGELFF.

This chain uses TRBV27 with TRBJ1-6, with D possibly being TRBD1 (5 bases). CDR1 is MNHEY and CDR2 is SMNVEV in the germline V gene (reference sequence). The CDR3 totals 14 residues. Trimming took off 5 bases at V and 7 bases at J, with 12 bases between the two ends. The CDR3: CASSPSTENSPLHF. The CDR3 coding sequence is TGTGCCAGCAGTCCTTCGACAGAAAATTCACCCCTCCACTTT.

V gene TRBV12-3 or TRBV12-4 combines with J gene TRBJ2-7, with 9 bases that match TRBD1. The junction had 5 bases not matched to a gene; V was cut back by 6 bases and J by 2 bases. There are 14 residues in the CDR3. The CDR3 DNA follows: TGTGCCAGCAGGGGGACAGGGATCACCTACGAGCAGTACTTC. As protein: CASRGTGITYEQYF.

This clonotype was counted between two and nine times. The rearrangement links TRBV5-1 to TRBJ1-2; 11 bases are a match to TRBD1. Unmatched junction bases numbered 5, after V lost 0 bases and J lost 7 bases. CDR3 length: 15 residues. Germline V gene data show CDR1 as SGHRS and CDR2 as YFSETQ. CDR3 nucleotides: TGCGCCAGCAGCTTGGATGGACAGGGGGCGCTTGGCTACACCTTC. It is translated as CASSLDGQGALGYTF.

This clonotype was seen a few times. The rearrangement links TRBV20-1 to TRBJ2-7; D might be TRBD1 (6 bases). Per the germline V gene, CDR1 is DFQATT and CDR2 is SNEGSKA (reference sequence). The CDR3 sequence is 14 residues long. Trimming left V 1 base short and J 2 bases short, with 12 bases between. In DNA form, the CDR3 reads TGCAGTGCTAGAGCGGGGACATCAACCTACGAGCAGTACTTC. This codes for CSARAGTSTYEQYF.

This chain uses TRBV7-2 with TRBJ2-3, with 10 bases lining up with TRBD1. Germline assignment: CDR1 SGHTA and CDR2 FQGNSA. The CDR3 length is 14 residues. V lost 5 bases to trimming and J lost 6 bases; unmatched junction nucleotides: 5. CDR3 sequence reads: CASSVDRGWDTQYF. CDR3 sequence (DNA): TGTGCCAGCAGCGTGGACAGGGGGTGGGATACGCAGTATTTT.

The chain employs TRBV7-2 and TRBJ2-4; 9 bases are shared with TRBD2. This CDR3 has 17 amino acids. J was trimmed by 6 bases and V by 5 bases; bases with no gene match: 14. Germline V gene data show CDR1 as SGHTA and CDR2 as FQGNSA. The CDR3, as DNA: TGTGCCAGCAGCCCCCAAAGCGGGGGGCAAGAAGGAAACATTCAGTACTTC. It encodes CASSPQSGGQEGNIQYF.

This clonotype was observed a single time. V and J are TRBV6-2 or TRBV6-3 and TRBJ2-3; unclear D gene. CDR3 length: 15 amino acids. V was shortened by 2 bases and J by 2 bases, with 11 bases between the two germline ends. Per the germline V gene, CDR1 is MNHEY and CDR2 is SVGEGT. As DNA, the CDR3 is TGTGCCAGCAGTTACGCTCACTGGGACACAGATACGCAGTATTTT. It translates to CASSYAHWDTDTQYF.

This clonotype was observed a few times. The chain is built from TRBV2 and TRBJ2-3; tentative D call: TRBD2 (6 bases). Looked up from germline, CDR1 is SNHLY and CDR2 is FYNNEI. Deletions cut 7 bases from V and 4 bases from J, with 18 bases between. CDR3 length: 15 amino acids. In DNA, the CDR3 is TGTGCCAGCACCCAGGAGGGGCCTTCCCCAGATACGCAGTATTTT. It specifies CASTQEGPSPDTQYF.

The rearrangement links TRBV29-1 to TRBJ1-2; D gene uncertain. The CDR3 loop spans 12 amino acids. Trimming removed 3 bases at V and 5 bases at J, with 10 bases between. Germline CDR1 SQVTM, CDR2 ANQGSEA. Written as DNA, the CDR3 is TGCAGCGTTGATTTTTCAGGTTATGGCTACACCTTC. It specifies CSVDFSGYGYTF.

There are a few counts of this clonotype. The chain is built from TRBV9 and TRBJ1-5; 8 nucleotides align to TRBD1. There are 15 residues in the CDR3. The V segment lost 0 bases and the J segment 1 base; nucleotides outside the gene matches: 0. In germline, CDR1 is SGDLS, CDR2 YYNGEE. The CDR3 is CASSVGQGSNQPQHF. For the CDR3, the DNA is TGTGCCAGCAGCGTAGGACAGGGGAGCAATCAGCCCCAGCATTTT. Using reference TRBV9 and TRBJ1-5 for the parts outside the CDR3, the full variable domain is DSGVTQTPKHLITATGQRVTLRCSPRSGDLSVYWYQQSLDQGLQFLIQYYNGEERAKGNILERFSAQQFPDLHSELNLSSLELGDSALYFCASSVGQGSNQPQHFGDGTRLSIL.

The chain couples TRBV7-9 to TRBJ2-1; D gene ambiguous. Germline-derived CDR1 and CDR2 are SEHNR and FQNEAQ (reference sequence). V lost 6 bases and J 9 bases, leaving 12 bases between the germline ends. The CDR3 runs to 12 residues. The CDR3 protein is CASRARLGEQFF. CDR3 coding DNA: TGTGCCAGCAGGGCTAGGTTGGGTGAGCAGTTCTTC.

V and J are TRBV6-5 and TRBJ2-1, with D tentatively TRBD2 (5 bases). CDR3 length: 17 amino acids. Per the germline V gene, CDR1 is MNHEY and CDR2 is SVGAGI. Trimming stripped 4 bases from V and 4 bases from J, with 20 bases between. Here the CDR3 DNA reads TGTGCCAGCAGTTCGATTACTAGAGGCCCCCGATACAATGAGCAGTTCTTC. Translation: CASSSITRGPRYNEQFF.

This chain connects TRBV9 to TRBJ1-3; the D is unclear. With 4 bases removed from V and 0 bases from J, the gap between germline ends came to 14 bases. Germline V lookup: CDR1 SGDLS, CDR2 YYNGEE. The CDR3 is 16 amino acids. The CDR3 loop is CASSPLGLYSGNTIYF. The CDR3 nucleotides are TGTGCCAGCAGCCCCCTAGGGCTATACTCTGGAAACACCATATATTTT.

A few counts support this clonotype. The gene calls are TRBV4-2 and TRBJ2-5; D assignment may be TRBD1 or TRBD2 (5 bases each). V was pared by 1 base and J by 1 base, with 7 bases between. Germline V gives CDR1 LGHNA, CDR2 YNFKEQ. This CDR3 contains 14 residues. The CDR3 reads CASSQAGTQETQYF. In DNA, the CDR3 is TGTGCCAGCAGCCAAGCAGGGACCCAAGAGACCCAGTACTTC.

This clonotype occurred a few times. The V call is TRBV2, the J call TRBJ1-5; D remains ambiguous. The CDR3 has 13 amino acids. V lost 7 bases, J lost 7 bases, and 14 bases lay in between. The germline V gene encodes CDR1 SNHLY and CDR2 FYNNEI. The CDR3 region has the DNA TGTGCCAGCACGGAGGGCCTGGGCCAGCCCCAGCATTTT. It is translated as CASTEGLGQPQHF.

J is TRBJ2-3 and V is TRBV28; tentative D call: TRBD1 (6 bases). CDR3 length: 13 amino acids. Trimming cost V 6 bases and J 11 bases, with 18 bases left between them. Per the germline V gene, CDR1 is MDHEN and CDR2 is SYDVKM. CDR3 sequence: CASRGWTEDKQYF. The CDR3 nucleotides read TGTGCCAGCAGGGGGTGGACAGAGGACAAGCAGTATTTT.

The V call is TRBV5-1, the J call TRBJ2-3; 8 positions agree with TRBD1. This CDR3 is built from 15 residues. Germline V lookup: CDR1 SGHRS, CDR2 YFSETQ. V lost 7 bases, J lost 1 base, and 8 bases stayed unmatched. For the CDR3, the DNA is TGCGCCAGCGGCGACGGACAGGGAGGCACAGATACGCAGTATTTT. It yields the protein CASGDGQGGTDTQYF.

V gene TRBV20-1 combines with J gene TRBJ1-5; TRBD1 matches at 7 bases. Trimming cost V 3 bases and J 5 bases; bases outside gene matches: 13. The CDR3 sequence is 16 residues long. Germline V gene lookup returns CDR1 DFQATT and CDR2 SNEGSKA (reference sequence). CDR3 protein: CSARERYRGGHQPQHF. The CDR3 DNA is TGCAGTGCTAGGGAACGCTACAGGGGAGGCCATCAGCCCCAGCATTTT.